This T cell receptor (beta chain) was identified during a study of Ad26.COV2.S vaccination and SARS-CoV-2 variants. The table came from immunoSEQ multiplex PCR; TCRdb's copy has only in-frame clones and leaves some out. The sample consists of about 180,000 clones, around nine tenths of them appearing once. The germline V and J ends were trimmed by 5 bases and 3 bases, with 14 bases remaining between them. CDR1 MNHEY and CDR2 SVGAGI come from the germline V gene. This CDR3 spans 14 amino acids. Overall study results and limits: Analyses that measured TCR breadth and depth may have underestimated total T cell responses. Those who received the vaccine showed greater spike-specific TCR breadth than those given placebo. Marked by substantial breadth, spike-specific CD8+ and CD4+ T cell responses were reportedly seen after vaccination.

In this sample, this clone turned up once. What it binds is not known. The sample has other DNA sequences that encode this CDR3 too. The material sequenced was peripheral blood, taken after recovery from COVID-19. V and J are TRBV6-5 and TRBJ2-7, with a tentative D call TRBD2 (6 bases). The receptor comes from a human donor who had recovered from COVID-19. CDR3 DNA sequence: TGTGCCAGCAGTCCCCGGGACTTTCTCTACGAGCAGTACTTC. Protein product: CASSPRDFLYEQYF.